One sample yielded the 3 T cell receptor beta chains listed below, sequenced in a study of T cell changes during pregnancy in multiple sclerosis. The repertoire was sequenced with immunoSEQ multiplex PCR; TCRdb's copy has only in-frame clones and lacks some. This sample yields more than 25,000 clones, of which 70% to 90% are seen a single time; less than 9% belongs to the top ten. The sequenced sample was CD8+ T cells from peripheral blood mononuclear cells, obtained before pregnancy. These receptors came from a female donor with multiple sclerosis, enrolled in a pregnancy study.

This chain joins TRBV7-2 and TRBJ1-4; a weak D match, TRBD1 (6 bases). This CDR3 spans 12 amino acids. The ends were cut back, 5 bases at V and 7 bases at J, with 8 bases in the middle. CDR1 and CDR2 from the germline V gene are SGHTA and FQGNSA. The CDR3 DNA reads TGTGCCAGCAGCACAGGGAGTGAAAAACTGTTTTTT. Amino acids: CASSTGSEKLFF. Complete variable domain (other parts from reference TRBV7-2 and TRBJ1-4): GAGVSQSPSNKVTEKGKDVELRCDPISGHTALYWYRQSLGQGLEFLIYFQGNSAPDKSGLPSDRFSAERTGGSVSTLTIQRTQQEDSAVYLCASSTGSEKLFFGSGTQLSVL.

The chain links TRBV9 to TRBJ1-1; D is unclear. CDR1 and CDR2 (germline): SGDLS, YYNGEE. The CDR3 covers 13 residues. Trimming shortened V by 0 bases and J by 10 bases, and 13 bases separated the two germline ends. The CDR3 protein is CASSVGNMSPAFF. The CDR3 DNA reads TGTGCCAGCAGCGTAGGTAACATGTCTCCAGCTTTCTTT.

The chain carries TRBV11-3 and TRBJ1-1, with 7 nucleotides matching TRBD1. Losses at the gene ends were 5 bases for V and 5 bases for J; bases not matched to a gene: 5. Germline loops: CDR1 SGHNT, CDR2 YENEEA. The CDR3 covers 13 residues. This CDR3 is CASSASRGTEAFF. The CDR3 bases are TGTGCCAGCAGCGCCTCCAGGGGGACTGAAGCTTTCTTT.